Following are 2 T cell receptor beta chains from one sample sequenced in a study of chemoradiotherapy in HPV16-positive cancers. Profiling relied on immunoSEQ multiplex PCR, and the TCRdb table lists in-frame clones only, not all of them. The data contain approximately 9,300 clones, 91% of them singletons. The source material was blood, sampled from a patient who underwent chemoradiotherapy. Every receptor here comes from a human donor with HPV-associated anogenital cancer.

In its sample, this clone was seen a few times. The chain couples TRBV7-9 to TRBJ2-2, with D unresolved. The ends were cut back, 1 base at V and 6 bases at J, with 3 bases in the middle. CDR1 and CDR2 (germline): SEHNR, FQNEAQ (reference sequence). The CDR3 is 12 amino acids. CDR3 sequence: CASSLVPGELFF. CDR3 sequence (DNA): TGTGCCAGCAGCTTAGTACCCGGGGAGCTGTTTTTT.

The rearrangement uses TRBV19 and TRBJ1-5, with D possibly TRBD1 on 5 matching bases. The CDR3 spans 16 residues. The germline CDR1 and CDR2 sequences are LNHDA and SQIVND (reference sequence). With 1 base removed from V and 4 bases from J, the gap between germline ends came to 14 bases. This chain's CDR3 is CASSIVGGGLNQPQHF. For the CDR3, the DNA is TGTGCCAGTAGTATAGTTGGGGGAGGATTAAATCAGCCCCAGCATTTT.